This TCR beta chain was documented in a study of T cells after yellow fever vaccination. By 5'RACE template switching, TCR cDNA was produced, with a universal primer site and UMIs added in the process. TCRdb fed the 5' RACE reads into MiXCR, producing one record per CDR3 protein. The profile covers 200,000 to 300,000 distinct CDR3 sequences, with roughly 13% appearing a single time and around 0.49% taken by the ten largest. Germline CDR1 is DFQATT and CDR2 is SNEGSKA (reference sequence). The length of the CDR3 is 16 residues. V was trimmed by 4 bases and J by 0 bases, leaving 19 bases between them. Study-level results: Reappearing after the booster were most of the clones from primary vaccination (around 95% CD4, 85% to 90% CD8). One caveat is that FACS-sorted repertoires could contain abundant clonotypes contaminating from the bulk population. It was a small share of clonotypes that appeared in both CD4 and CD8 compartments.

Concerning this clonotype itself: Its target is not known.

This chain connects TRBV20-1 to TRBJ2-7; a possible D gene is TRBD2 (6 bases). This sequence originates from a young man who received the YFV17D yellow fever vaccine. The sequencing used CD4+ T cells sorted from PBMCs, collected 45 days after the yellow fever booster vaccination. The CDR3 bases are TGCAGTGCTACCCCCTCTAGGAGCGGGCTCTCCTACGAGCAGTACTTC. Translation: CSATPSRSGLSYEQYF.